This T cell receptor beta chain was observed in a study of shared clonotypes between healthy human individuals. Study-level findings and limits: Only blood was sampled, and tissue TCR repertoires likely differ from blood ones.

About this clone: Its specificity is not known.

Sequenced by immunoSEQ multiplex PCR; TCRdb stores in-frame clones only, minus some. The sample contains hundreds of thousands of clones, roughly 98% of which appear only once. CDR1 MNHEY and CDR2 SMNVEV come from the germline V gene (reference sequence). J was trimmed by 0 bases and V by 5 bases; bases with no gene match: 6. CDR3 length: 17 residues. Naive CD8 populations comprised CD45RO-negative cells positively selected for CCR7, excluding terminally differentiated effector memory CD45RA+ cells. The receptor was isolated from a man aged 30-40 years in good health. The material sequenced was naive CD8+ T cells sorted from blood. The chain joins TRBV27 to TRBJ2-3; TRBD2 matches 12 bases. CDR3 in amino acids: CASSVILAGGSTDTQYF. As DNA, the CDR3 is TGTGCCAGCAGTGTCATACTAGCGGGGGGAAGCACAGATACGCAGTATTTT.